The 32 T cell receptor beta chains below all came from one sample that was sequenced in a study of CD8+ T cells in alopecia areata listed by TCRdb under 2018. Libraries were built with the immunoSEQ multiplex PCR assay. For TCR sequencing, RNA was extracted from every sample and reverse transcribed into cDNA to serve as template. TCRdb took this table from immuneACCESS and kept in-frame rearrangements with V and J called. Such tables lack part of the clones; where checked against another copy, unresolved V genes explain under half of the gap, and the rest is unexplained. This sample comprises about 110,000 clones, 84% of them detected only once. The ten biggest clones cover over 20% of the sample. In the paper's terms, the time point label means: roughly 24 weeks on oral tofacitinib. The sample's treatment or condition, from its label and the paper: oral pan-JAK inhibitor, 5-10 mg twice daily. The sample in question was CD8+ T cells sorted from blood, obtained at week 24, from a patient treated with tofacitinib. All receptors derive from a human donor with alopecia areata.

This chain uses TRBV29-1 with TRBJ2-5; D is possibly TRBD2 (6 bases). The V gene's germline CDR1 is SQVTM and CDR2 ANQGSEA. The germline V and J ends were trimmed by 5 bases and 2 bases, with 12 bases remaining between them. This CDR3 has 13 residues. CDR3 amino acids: CSVSLGGQETQYF. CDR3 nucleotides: TGCAGCGTTTCTCTGGGGGGTCAAGAGACCCAGTACTTC.

CDR3 sequence reads: CASSLEGLAADTQYF. The DNA for the CDR3 is TGCGCCAGCAGCTTGGAAGGACTAGCGGCAGATACGCAGTATTTT. The rearrangement links TRBV5-1 to TRBJ2-3, with TRBD2 matching 10 bases. Germline values: CDR1 SGHRS, CDR2 YFSETQ. The length of the CDR3 is 15 residues. Trimming took 0 bases from V and 4 from J; bases not matched to a gene: 2.

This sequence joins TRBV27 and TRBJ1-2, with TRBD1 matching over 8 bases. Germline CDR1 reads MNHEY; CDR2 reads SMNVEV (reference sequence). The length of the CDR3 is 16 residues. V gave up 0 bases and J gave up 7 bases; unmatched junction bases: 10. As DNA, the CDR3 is TGTGCCAGCAGTTTATCTCTCGCAGGGGGCACGGGTGGCTACACCTTC. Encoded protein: CASSLSLAGGTGGYTF.

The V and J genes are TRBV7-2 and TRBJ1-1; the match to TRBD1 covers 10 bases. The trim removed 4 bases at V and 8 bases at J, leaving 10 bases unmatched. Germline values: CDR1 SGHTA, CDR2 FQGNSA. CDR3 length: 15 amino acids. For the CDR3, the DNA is TGTGCCAGCAGCTCCCGGGACAGGGGACTCCCCGAAGCTTTCTTT. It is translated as CASSSRDRGLPEAFF.

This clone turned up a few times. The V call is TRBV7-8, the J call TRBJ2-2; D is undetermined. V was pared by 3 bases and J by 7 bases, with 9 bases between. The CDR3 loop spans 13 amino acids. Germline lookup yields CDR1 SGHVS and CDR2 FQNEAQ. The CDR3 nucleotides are TGTGCCAGCAGCTTTTCGGTGGGCGGGGAGCTGTTTTTT. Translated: CASSFSVGGELFF.

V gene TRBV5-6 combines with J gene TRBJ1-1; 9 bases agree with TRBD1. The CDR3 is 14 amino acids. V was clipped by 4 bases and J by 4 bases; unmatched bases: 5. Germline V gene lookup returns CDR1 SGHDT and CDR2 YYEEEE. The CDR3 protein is CASSNRDRATEAFF. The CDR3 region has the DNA TGTGCCAGCAGCAACCGGGACAGGGCCACTGAAGCTTTCTTT.

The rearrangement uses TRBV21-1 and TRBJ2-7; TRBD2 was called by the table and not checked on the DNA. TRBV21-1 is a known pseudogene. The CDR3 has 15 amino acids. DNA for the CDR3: TGTGCCAGCAGCACCCTCGGGACTAGCGGGGGGGAGCAGTACTTC. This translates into CASSTLGTSGGEQYF.

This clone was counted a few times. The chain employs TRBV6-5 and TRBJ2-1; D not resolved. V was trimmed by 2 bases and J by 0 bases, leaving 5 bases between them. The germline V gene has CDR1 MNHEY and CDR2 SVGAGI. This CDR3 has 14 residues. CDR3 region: CASSYTSSYNEQFF. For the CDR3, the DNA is TGTGCCAGCAGTTACACCTCCTCCTACAATGAGCAGTTCTTC.

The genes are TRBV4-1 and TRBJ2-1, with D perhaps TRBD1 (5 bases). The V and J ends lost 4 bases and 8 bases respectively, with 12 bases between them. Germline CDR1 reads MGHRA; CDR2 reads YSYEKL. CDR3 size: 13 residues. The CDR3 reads CASSRQTDDEQFF. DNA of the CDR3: TGCGCCAGCAGCCGACAGACAGATGATGAGCAGTTCTTC.

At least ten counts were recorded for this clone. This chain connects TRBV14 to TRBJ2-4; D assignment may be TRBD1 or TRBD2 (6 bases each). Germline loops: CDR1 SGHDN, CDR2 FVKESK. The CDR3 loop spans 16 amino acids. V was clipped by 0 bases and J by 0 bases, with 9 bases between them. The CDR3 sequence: CASSQDTGAAKNIQYF. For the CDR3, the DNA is TGTGCCAGCAGCCAAGATACGGGGGCAGCCAAAAACATTCAGTACTTC.

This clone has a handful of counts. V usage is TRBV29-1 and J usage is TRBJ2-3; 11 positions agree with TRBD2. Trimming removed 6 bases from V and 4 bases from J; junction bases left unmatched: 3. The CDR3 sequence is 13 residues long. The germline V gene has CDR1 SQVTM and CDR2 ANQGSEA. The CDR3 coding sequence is TGCAGCGTAGCACTAGCGGGGGCAGATACGCAGTATTTT. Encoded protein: CSVALAGADTQYF.

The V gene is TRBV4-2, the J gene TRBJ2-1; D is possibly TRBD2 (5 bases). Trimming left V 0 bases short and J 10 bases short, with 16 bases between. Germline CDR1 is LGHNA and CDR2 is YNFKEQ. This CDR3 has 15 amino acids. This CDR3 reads CASSQELDFHGEQFF. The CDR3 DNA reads TGTGCCAGCAGCCAAGAACTGGACTTCCATGGAGAGCAGTTCTTC.

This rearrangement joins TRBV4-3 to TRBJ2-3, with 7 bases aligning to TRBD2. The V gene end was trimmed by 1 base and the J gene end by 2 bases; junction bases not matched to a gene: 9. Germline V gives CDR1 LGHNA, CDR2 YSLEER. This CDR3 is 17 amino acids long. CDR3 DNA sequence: TGCGCCAGCAGCCAAGTGGGATCAGCGGGGACCACAGATACGCAGTATTTT. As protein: CASSQVGSAGTTDTQYF.

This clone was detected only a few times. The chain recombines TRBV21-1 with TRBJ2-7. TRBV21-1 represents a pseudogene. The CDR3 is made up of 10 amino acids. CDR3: CASPSYEQYF. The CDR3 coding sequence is TGTGCCAGTCCCTCCTACGAGCAGTACTTC.

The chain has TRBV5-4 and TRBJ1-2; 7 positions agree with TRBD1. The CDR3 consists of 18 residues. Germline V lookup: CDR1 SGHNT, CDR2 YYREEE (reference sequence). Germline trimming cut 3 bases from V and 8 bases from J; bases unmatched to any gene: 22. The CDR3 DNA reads TGTGCCAGCAGCTCCCGTACAGGGACAGCCGCCCAAATGAAAGGCTACACCTTC. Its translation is CASSSRTGTAAQMKGYTF. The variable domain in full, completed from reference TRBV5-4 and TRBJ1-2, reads ETGVTQSPTHLIKTRGQQVTLRCSSQSGHNTVSWYQQALGQGPQFIFQYYREEENGRGNFPPRFSGLQFPNYSSELNVNALELDDSALYLCASSSRTGTAAQMKGYTFGSGTRLTVV.

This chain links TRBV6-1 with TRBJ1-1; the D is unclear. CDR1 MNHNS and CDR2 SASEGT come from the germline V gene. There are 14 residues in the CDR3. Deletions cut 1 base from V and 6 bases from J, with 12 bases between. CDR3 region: CASSEVIYGAEAFF. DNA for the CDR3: TGTGCCAGCAGTGAAGTTATATACGGGGCTGAAGCTTTCTTT.

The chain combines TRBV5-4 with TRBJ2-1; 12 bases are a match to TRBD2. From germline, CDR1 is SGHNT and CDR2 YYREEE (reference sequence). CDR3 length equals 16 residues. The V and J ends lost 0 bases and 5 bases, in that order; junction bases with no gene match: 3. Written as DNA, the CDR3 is TGTGCCAGCAGCTTGGAGGCTAGCGGGGGGGACAATGAGCAGTTCTTC. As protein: CASSLEASGGDNEQFF.

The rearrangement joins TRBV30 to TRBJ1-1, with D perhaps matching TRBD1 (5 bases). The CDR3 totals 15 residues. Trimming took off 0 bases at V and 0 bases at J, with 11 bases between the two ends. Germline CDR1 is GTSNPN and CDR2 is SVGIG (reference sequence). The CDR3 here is CAWSVLAGMNTEAFF. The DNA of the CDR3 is TGTGCCTGGAGTGTTCTGGCAGGGATGAACACTGAAGCTTTCTTT.

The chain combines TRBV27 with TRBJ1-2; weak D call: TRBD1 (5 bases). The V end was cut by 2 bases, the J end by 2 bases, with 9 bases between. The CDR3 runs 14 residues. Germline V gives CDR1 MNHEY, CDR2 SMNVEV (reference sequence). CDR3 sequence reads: CASSLGSGNYGYTF. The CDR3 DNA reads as TGTGCCAGCAGTTTAGGGTCAGGGAACTATGGCTACACCTTC.

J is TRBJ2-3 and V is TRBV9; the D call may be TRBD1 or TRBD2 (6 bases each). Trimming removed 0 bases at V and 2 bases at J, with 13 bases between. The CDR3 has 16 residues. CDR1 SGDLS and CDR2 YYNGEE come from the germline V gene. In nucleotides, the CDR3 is TGTGCCAGCAGCGTAGAGGGGGGACCCTCCACAGATACGCAGTATTTT. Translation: CASSVEGGPSTDTQYF.

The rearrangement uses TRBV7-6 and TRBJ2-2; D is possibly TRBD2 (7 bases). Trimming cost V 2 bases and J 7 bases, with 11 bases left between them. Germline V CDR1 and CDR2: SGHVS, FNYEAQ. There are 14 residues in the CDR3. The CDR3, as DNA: TGTGCCAGCAGCTTATCGGGGGGCGGCGGGGAGCTGTTTTTT. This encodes CASSLSGGGGELFF.

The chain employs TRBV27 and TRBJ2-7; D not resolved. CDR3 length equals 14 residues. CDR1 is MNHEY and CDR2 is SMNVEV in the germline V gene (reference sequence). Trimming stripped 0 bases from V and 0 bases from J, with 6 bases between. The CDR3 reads CASSLSSNSYEQYF. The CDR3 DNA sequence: TGTGCCAGCAGTTTATCGAGTAACTCCTACGAGCAGTACTTC.

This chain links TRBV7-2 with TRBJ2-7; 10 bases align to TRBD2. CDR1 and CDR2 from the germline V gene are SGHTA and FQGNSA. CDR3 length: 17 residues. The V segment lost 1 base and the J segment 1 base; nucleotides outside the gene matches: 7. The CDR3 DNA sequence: TGTGCCAGCAGCTTAGTTCCTAGCGGGGGCCTATCCTACGAGCAGTACTTC. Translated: CASSLVPSGGLSYEQYF. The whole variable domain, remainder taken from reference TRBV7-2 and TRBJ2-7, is GAGVSQSPSNKVTEKGKDVELRCDPISGHTALYWYRQSLGQGLEFLIYFQGNSAPDKSGLPSDRFSAERTGGSVSTLTIQRTQQEDSAVYLCASSLVPSGGLSYEQYFGPGTRLTVT.

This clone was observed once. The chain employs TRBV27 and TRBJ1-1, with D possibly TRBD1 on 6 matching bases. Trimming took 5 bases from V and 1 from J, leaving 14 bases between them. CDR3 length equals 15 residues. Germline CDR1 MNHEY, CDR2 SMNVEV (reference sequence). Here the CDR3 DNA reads TGTGCCAGCAGTCTTGCAGGGGATTCGAACACTGAAGCTTTCTTT. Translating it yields CASSLAGDSNTEAFF.

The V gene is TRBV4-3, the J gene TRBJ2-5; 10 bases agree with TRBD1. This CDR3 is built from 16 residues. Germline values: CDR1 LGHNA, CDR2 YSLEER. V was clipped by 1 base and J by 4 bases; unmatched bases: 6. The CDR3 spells CASSQGDRGQRETQYF. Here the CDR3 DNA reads TGCGCCAGCAGCCAAGGCGACAGGGGGCAGCGAGAGACCCAGTACTTC.

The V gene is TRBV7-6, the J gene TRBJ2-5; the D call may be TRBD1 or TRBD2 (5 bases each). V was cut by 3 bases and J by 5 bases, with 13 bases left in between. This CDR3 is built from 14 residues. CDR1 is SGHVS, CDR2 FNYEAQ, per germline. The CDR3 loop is CASSLGEMWETQYF. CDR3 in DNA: TGTGCCAGCAGCTTGGGGGAAATGTGGGAGACCCAGTACTTC.

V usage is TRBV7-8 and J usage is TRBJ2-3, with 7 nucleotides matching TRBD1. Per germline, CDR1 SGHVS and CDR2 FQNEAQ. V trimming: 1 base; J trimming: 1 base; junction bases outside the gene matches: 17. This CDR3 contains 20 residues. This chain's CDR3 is CASSLVRGDRVRPGTDTQYF. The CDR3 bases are TGTGCCAGCAGCTTAGTAAGGGGAGACAGGGTACGACCGGGCACAGATACGCAGTATTTT. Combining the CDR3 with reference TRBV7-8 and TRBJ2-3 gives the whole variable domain GAGVSQSPRYKVAKRGQDVALRCDPISGHVSLFWYQQALGQGPEFLTYFQNEAQLDKSGLPSDRFFAERPEGSVSTLKIQRTQQEDSAVYLCASSLVRGDRVRPGTDTQYFGPGTRLTVL.

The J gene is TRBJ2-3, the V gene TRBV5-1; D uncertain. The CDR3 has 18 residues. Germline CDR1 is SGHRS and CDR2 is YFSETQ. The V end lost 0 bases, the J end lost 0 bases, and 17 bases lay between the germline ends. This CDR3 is CASSLAPRAVFSTDTQYF. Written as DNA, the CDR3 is TGCGCCAGCAGCTTGGCCCCCAGAGCTGTCTTTAGCACAGATACGCAGTATTTT.

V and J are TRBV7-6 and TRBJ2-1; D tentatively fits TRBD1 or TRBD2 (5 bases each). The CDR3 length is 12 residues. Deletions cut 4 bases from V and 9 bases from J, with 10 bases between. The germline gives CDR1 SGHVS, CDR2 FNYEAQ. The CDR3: CASSSGGGEQFF. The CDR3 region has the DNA TGTGCCAGCAGCTCGGGTGGGGGTGAGCAGTTCTTC.

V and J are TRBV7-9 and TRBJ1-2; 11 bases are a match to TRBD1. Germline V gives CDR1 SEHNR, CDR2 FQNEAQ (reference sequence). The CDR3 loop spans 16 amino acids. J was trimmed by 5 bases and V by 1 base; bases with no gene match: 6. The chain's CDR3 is CASSLGGQGATYGYTF. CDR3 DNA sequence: TGTGCCAGCAGCTTAGGAGGACAGGGGGCTACTTATGGCTACACCTTC.

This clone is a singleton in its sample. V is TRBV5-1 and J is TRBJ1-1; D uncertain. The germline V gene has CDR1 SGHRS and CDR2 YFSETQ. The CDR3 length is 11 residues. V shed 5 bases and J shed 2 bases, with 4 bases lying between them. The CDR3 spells CASRINTEAFF. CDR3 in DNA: TGCGCCAGCAGGATAAACACTGAAGCTTTCTTT.

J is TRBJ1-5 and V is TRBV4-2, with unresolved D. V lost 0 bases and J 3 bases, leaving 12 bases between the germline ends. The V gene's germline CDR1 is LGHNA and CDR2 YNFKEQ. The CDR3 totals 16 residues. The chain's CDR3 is CASSQDGSRNNQPQHF. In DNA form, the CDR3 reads TGTGCCAGCAGCCAAGATGGGAGTCGTAACAATCAGCCCCAGCATTTT.